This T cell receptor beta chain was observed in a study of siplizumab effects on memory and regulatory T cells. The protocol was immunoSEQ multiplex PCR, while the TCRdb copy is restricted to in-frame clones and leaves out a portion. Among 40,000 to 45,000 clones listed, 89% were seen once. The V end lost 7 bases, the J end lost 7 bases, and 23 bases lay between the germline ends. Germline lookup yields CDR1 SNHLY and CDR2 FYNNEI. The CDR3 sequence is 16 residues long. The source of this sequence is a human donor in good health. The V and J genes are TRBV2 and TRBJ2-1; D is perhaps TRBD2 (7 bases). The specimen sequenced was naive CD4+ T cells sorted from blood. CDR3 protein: CASNRGSGRGSNEQFF. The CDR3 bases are TGTGCCAGCAATAGGGGTTCGGGGAGGGGGTCTAATGAGCAGTTCTTC. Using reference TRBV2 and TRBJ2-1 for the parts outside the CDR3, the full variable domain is EPEVTQTPSHQVTQMGQEVILRCVPISNHLYFYWYRQILGQKVEFLVSFYNNEISEKSEIFDDQFSVERPDGSNFTLKIRSTKLEDSAMYFCASNRGSGRGSNEQFFGPGTRLTVL.